The 11 T cell receptor beta chains in this list originate from one sample, sequenced in a study of blood T cell repertoires in COVID-19. The method was immunoSEQ multiplex PCR; TCRdb's version includes in-frame clones alone and lacks a portion of them. The sample lists fewer than 450,000 clones; 80% to 90% were seen once. Material for sequencing was peripheral blood. The receptor source for this set is a woman between 45 and 60 years old with COVID-19, enrolled during active disease.

V usage is TRBV15 and J usage is TRBJ1-6, with TRBD1 identical over 8 bases. CDR1 is LNHNV and CDR2 is YYDKDF in the germline V gene (reference sequence). V lost 0 bases, J lost 10 bases, and 14 bases stayed unmatched. The CDR3 has 18 residues. The DNA for the CDR3 is TGTGCCACCAGCAGAGACCAACCAGGGGGCATAACAAACTCACCCCTCCACTTT. The encoded protein is CATSRDQPGGITNSPLHF.

This clone has just a few counts. This chain joins TRBV18 and TRBJ1-1; D possibly corresponds to TRBD1 (5 bases). Deletions cut 6 bases from V and 1 base from J, with 9 bases between. From germline, CDR1 is KGHSH and CDR2 LQKENI. The CDR3 runs to 13 residues. The DNA of the CDR3 is TGTGCCAGCTCCAAGACAGAGAACACTGAAGCTTTCTTT. This encodes CASSKTENTEAFF.

This chain uses TRBV4-3 with TRBJ2-2, with D unclear. The CDR3 sequence is 13 residues long. Trimming cost V 1 base and J 6 bases, with 6 bases left between them. CDR1 is LGHNA, CDR2 YSLEER, per germline. For the CDR3, the DNA is TGCGCCAGCAGCCAAGGTCCTGCCGGGGAGCTGTTTTTT. This codes for CASSQGPAGELFF.

This chain uses TRBV4-2 with TRBJ2-7; the D is unclear. The germline V gene encodes CDR1 LGHNA and CDR2 YNFKEQ. The germline V and J ends were trimmed by 0 bases and 0 bases, with 12 bases remaining between them. CDR3 length: 16 residues. The CDR3, as DNA: TGTGCCAGCAGCCAAGATGTGGCGGAGCTCTCCTACGAGCAGTACTTC. Amino acids: CASSQDVAELSYEQYF.

Comment on this clone: Additional DNA sequences in this sample encode the identical CDR3. The chain has TRBV5-1 and TRBJ1-5; 7 bases are a match to TRBD1. Germline CDR1 SGHRS, CDR2 YFSETQ. The CDR3 is 14 residues long. Trimming cost V 2 bases and J 5 bases; bases outside gene matches: 4. In DNA, the CDR3 is TGCGCCAGCAGCTTAACAGGGGAAGATCAGCCCCAGCATTTT. It encodes CASSLTGEDQPQHF.

This rearrangement joins TRBV7-9 to TRBJ2-7, with 9 bases matching TRBD1. The CDR3 contains 19 residues. V lost 2 bases to trimming and J lost 2 bases; unmatched junction nucleotides: 16. CDR1 SEHNR and CDR2 FQNEAQ come from the germline V gene (reference sequence). CDR3 protein: CASSLTYSGTGFFPYEQYF. The CDR3 nucleotides are TGTGCCAGCAGCTTAACTTACTCCGGGACAGGGTTTTTCCCCTACGAGCAGTACTTC. The variable domain in full, with the rest retrieved from reference TRBV7-9 and TRBJ2-7, is DTGVSQNPRHKITKRGQNVTFRCDPISEHNRLYWYRQTLGQGPEFLTYFQNEAQLEKSRLLSDRFSAERPKGSFSTLEIQRTEQGDSAMYLCASSLTYSGTGFFPYEQYFGPGTRLTVT.

The genes are TRBV11-2 and TRBJ1-2; D is possibly TRBD1 (6 bases). The CDR3 spans 15 residues. Germline lookup yields CDR1 SGHAT and CDR2 FQNNGV. Trimming cost V 1 base and J 6 bases, with 15 bases left between them. The CDR3 protein is CASSLVGTKGDGYTF. CDR3 in DNA: TGTGCCAGCAGCTTAGTGGGCACAAAGGGGGATGGCTACACCTTC.

The rearrangement uses TRBV5-4 and TRBJ2-7; D unclear. The V gene lost 4 bases and the J gene lost 1 base, with 9 bases spanning the gap. The V gene's germline CDR1 is SGHNT and CDR2 YYREEE (reference sequence). The CDR3 loop spans 13 amino acids. The CDR3 nucleotides read TGTGCCAGCAGCCCTACAGAGTCCTACGAGCAGTACTTC. It encodes CASSPTESYEQYF.

This chain uses TRBV15 with TRBJ2-1, with D possibly being TRBD2 (5 bases). The CDR3 consists of 13 residues. Trimming removed 8 bases at V and 5 bases at J, with 13 bases between. The germline V gene encodes CDR1 LNHNV and CDR2 YYDKDF (reference sequence). The CDR3 spells CATAPRGHNEQFF. The DNA for the CDR3 is TGTGCCACCGCCCCACGAGGGCACAATGAGCAGTTCTTC.

The genes are TRBV18 and TRBJ2-5; 9 bases are a match to TRBD2. CDR1 is KGHSH, CDR2 LQKENI, per germline. The trim removed 3 bases at V and 4 bases at J, leaving 6 bases unmatched. The CDR3 extends over 15 amino acids. For the CDR3, the DNA is TGTGCCAGCTCACCCAATAGCGGGAGCGGAGAGACCCAGTACTTC. Its protein product is CASSPNSGSGETQYF. Supplemented by reference TRBV18 and TRBJ2-5, the full variable domain reads NAGVMQNPRHLVRRRGQEARLRCSPMKGHSHVYWYRQLPEEGLKFMVYLQKENIIDESGMPKERFSAEFPKEGPSILRIQQVVRGDSAAYFCASSPNSGSGETQYFGPGTRLLVL.

This chain uses TRBV11-3 with TRBJ1-1; D gene unclear. Trimming took 3 bases from V and 4 from J, leaving 12 bases between them. Germline CDR1 reads SGHNT; CDR2 reads YENEEA. The CDR3 spans 14 residues. For the CDR3, the DNA is TGTGCCAGCAGCTTGACGGGTTTGGCCACTGAAGCTTTCTTT. This gives the protein CASSLTGLATEAFF.